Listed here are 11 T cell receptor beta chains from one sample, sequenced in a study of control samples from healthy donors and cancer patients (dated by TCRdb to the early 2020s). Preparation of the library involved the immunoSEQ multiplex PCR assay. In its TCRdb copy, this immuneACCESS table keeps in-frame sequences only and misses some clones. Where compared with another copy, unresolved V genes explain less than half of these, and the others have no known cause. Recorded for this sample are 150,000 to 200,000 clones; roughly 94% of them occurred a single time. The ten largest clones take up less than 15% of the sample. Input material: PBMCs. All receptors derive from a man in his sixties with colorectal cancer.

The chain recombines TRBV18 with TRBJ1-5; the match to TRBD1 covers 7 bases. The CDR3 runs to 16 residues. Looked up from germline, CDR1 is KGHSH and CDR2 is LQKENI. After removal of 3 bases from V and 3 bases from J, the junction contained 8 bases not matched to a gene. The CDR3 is CASSPAETGYNQPQHF. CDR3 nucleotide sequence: TGTGCCAGCTCACCGGCCGAGACAGGGTACAATCAGCCCCAGCATTTT.

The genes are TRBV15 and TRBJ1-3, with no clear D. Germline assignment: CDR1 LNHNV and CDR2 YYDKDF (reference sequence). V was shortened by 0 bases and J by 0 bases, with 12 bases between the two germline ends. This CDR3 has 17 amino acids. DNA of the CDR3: TGTGCCACCAGCAGAGACCCCTCGTCTTACTCTGGAAACACCATATATTTT. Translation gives CATSRDPSSYSGNTIYF.

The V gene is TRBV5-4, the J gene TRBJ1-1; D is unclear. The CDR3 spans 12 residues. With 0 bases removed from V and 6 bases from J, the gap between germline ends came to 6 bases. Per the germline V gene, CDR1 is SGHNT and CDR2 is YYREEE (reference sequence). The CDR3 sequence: CASSLGEAEAFF. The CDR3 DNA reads TGTGCCAGCAGCTTGGGGGAAGCTGAAGCTTTCTTT.

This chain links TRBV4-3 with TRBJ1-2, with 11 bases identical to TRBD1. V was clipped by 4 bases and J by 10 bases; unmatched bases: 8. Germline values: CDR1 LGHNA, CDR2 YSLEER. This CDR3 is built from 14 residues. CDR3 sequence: CASSRESGQGVYTF. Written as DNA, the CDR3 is TGCGCCAGCAGCCGAGAGTCGGGACAGGGGGTCTACACCTTC.

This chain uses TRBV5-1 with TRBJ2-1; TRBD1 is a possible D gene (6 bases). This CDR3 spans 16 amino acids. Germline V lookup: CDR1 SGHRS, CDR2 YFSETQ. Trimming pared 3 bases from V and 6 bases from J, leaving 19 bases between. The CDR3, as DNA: TGCGCCAGCAGCTCCCAGGGGACGAGCCATTTCAATGAGCAGTTCTTC. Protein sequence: CASSSQGTSHFNEQFF.

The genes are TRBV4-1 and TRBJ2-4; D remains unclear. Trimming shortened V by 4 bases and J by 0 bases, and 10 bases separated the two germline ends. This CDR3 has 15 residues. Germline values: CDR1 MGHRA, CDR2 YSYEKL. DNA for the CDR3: TGCGCCAGCAGCCGGTTACAGATAGCCAAAAACATTCAGTACTTC. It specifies CASSRLQIAKNIQYF.

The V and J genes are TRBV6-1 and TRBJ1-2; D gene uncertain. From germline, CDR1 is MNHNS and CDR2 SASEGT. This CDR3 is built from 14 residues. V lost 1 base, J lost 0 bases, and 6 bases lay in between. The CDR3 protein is CASSEGTTNYGYTF. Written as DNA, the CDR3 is TGTGCCAGCAGTGAAGGCACGACTAACTATGGCTACACCTTC.

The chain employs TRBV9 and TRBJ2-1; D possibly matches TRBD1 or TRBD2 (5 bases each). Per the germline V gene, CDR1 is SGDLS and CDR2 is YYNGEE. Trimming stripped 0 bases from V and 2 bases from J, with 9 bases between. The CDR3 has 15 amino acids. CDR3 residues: CASSVAQGAYNEQFF. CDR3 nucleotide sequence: TGTGCCAGCAGCGTAGCCCAGGGAGCCTACAATGAGCAGTTCTTC.

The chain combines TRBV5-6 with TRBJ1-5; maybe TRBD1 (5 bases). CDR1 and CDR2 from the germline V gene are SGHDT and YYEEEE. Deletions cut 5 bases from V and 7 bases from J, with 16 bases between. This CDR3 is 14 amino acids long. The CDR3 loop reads CASSRWGMGQPQHF. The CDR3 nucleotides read TGTGCCAGCAGTCGGTGGGGGATGGGGCAGCCCCAGCATTTT.

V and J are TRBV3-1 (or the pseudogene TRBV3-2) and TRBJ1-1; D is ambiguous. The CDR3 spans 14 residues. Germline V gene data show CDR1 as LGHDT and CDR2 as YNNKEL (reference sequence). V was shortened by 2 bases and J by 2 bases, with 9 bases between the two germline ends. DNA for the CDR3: TGTGCCAGCAGCCAAAGTATTAGAAACACTGAAGCTTTCTTT. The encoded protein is CASSQSIRNTEAFF.

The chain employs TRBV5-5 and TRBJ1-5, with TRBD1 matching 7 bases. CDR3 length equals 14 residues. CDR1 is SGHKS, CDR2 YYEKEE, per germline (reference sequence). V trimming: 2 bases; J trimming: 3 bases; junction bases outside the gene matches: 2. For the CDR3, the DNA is TGTGCCAGCAGCTTACAGGGGTCCAATCAGCCCCAGCATTTT. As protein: CASSLQGSNQPQHF. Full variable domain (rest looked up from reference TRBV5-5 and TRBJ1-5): DAGVTQSPTHLIKTRGQQVTLRCSPISGHKSVSWYQQVLGQGPQFIFQYYEKEERGRGNFPDRFSARQFPNYSSELNVNALLLGDSALYLCASSLQGSNQPQHFGDGTRLSIL.